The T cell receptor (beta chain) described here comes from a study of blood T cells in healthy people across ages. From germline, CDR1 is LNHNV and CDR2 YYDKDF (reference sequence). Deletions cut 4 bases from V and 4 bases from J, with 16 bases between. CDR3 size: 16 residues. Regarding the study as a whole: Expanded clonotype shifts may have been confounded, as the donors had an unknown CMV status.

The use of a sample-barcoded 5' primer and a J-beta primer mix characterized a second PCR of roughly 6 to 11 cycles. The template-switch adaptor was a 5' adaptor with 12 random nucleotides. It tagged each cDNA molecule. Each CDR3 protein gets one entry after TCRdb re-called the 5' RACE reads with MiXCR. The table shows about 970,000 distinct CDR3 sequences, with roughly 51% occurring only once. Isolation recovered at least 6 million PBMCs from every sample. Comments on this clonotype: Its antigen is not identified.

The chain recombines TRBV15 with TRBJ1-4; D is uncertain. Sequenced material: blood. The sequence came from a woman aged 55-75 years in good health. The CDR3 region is CATSNTGERFNEKLFF. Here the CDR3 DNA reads TGTGCCACCAGCAATACTGGGGAGCGGTTTAATGAAAAACTGTTTTTT.